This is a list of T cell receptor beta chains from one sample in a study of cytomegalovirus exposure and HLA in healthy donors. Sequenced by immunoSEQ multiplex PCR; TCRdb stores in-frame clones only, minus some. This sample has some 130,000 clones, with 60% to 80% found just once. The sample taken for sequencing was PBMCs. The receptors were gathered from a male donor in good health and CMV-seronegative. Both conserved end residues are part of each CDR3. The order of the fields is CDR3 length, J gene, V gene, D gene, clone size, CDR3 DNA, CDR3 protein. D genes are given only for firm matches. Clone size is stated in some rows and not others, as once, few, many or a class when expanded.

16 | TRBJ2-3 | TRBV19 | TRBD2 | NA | TGTGCCAGTAGTACGCTAGCGGGGGGGATAGCAGATACGCAGTATTTT | CASSTLAGGIADTQYF
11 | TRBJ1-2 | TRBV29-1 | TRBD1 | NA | TGCAGCGTCGGACAGGTTCATGGCTACACCTTC | CSVGQVHGYTF
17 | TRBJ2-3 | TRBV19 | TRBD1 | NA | TGTGCCAGTAGTAGCGAAGGGGACAGGGGATTTACAGATACGCAGTATTTT | CASSSEGDRGFTDTQYF
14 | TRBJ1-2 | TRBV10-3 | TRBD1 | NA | TGTGCCATCAGTGAAACAGGGGGGAACTATGGCTACACCTTC | CAISETGGNYGYTF
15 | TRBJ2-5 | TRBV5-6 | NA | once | TGTGCCAGCACCACGTGGGGCAGGAACAAAGCGACCCAGTACTTC | CASTTWGRNKATQYF
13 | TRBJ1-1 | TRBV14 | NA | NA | TGTGCCAGCAGCCAAATGGGAGCCAGAGAGGCTTTCTTT | CASSQMGAREAFF
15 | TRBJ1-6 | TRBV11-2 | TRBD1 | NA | TGTGCCAGCAGCGCGCCGGGACAGAAACATTCACCCCTCCACTTT | CASSAPGQKHSPLHF
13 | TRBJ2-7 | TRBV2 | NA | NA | TGTGCCAGCATTCTCGACAATCCGCACGAGCAGTACTTC | CASILDNPHEQYF
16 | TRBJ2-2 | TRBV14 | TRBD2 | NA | TGTGCCAGCAGCCGGGTCGGCGGGGGGGCCACCGGGGAGCTGTTTTTT | CASSRVGGGATGELFF
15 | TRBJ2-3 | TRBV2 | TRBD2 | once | TGTGCCAGCAGTGAAGGAGCGGGGAACACAGATACGCAGTATTTT | CASSEGAGNTDTQYF
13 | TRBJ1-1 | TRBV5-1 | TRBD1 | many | TGCGCCAGCAGCGCTACAGGGGACACTGAAGCTTTCTTT | CASSATGDTEAFF
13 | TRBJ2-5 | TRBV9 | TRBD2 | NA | TGTGCCAGCAGCGCGGGGGGTCAAGAGACCCAGTACTTC | CASSAGGQETQYF
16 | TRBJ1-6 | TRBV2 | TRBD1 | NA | TGTGCCAGCAGTAGGCCACCGGGACAGTGGGATTCACCCCTCCACTTT | CASSRPPGQWDSPLHF
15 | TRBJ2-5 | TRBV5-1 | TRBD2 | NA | TGCGCCAGCAGCTTGTCCCCGGGGGGACAAGAGACCCAGTACTTC | CASSLSPGGQETQYF
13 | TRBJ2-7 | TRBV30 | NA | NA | TGTGCCTGGAGTCCCCCCCATTCCTACGAGCAGTACTTC | CAWSPPHSYEQYF
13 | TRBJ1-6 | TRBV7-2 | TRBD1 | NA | TGTGCCAGCAGCGACAGGGGATATTCACCCCTCCACTTT | CASSDRGYSPLHF
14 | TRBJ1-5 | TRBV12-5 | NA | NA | TGTGCTAGTTGGTCTGCAGGGCCCAATCAGCCCCAGCATTTT | CASWSAGPNQPQHF
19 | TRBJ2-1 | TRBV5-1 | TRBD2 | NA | TGCGCCAGCAGCACCAGGACTAGCGGGGGGGCCGTGTCCTACAATGAGCAGCTCTTC | CASSTRTSGGAVSYNEQLF
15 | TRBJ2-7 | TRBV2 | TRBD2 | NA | TGTGCCAGCATCCCCCCGGGGGGTAGGTCCTACGAGCAGTACTTC | CASIPPGGRSYEQYF
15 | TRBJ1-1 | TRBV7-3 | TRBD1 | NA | TGTGCCAGCAGCCGGAACAGGGGTGAGGCGCCTGAAGCTTTCTTT | CASSRNRGEAPEAFF
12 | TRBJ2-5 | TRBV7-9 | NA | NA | TGTGCCAGCAGCTTAATCTTGGAGACCCAGTACTTC | CASSLILETQYF
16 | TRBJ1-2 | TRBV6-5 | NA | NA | TGTGCCAGCAGTTACTCGGGGCCGGGGGGCGCTGGGGGCTACACCTTC | CASSYSGPGGAGGYTF
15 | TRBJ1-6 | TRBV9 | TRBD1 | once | TGTGCCAGCAGCGCCGAGGGACAGGGTAATTCACCCCTCCACTTT | CASSAEGQGNSPLHF
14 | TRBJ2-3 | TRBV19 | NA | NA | TGTGCCACCAGCAGGGTGGGGGCTACAGATACGCAGTATTTT | CATSRVGATDTQYF
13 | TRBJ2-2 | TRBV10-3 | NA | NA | TGTGCCATCAGTGAATCAGGGAACGGGGAGCTGTTTTTT | CAISESGNGELFF
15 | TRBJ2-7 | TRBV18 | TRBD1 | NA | TGTGCCAGCTCACTTGTCCGACAGGGATCTGACGAGCAGTACTTC | CASSLVRQGSDEQYF
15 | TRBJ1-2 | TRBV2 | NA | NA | TGTGCCAGCAGAGAGGACGGACTTACTAACTATGGCTACACCTTC | CASREDGLTNYGYTF
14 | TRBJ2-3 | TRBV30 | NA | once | TGTGCCTGGAGTGGGGGACTTGGCACAGATACGCAGTATTTT | CAWSGGLGTDTQYF
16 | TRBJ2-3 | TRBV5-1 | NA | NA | TGCGCCAGCAGCCTCCTAGGTAGACGGGGCACAGATACGCAGTATTTT | CASSLLGRRGTDTQYF
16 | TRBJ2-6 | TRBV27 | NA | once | TGTGCCAGCAGTCCCGGAACAGGGTTTGGGGCCAACGTTCTGACTTTC | CASSPGTGFGANVLTF
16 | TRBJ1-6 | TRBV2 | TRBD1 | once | TGTGCCAGCAGTGAAGTGGGGGACAGGGGGCGGTCACCCCTCCACTTT | CASSEVGDRGRSPLHF
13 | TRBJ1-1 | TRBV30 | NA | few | TGTGCCTGGAGTACCCAGGGGAACACTGAAGCTTTCTTT | CAWSTQGNTEAFF
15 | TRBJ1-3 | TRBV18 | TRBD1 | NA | TGTGCCAGCTCACCACCGGGACAGTCGCGGGACACCATATATTTT | CASSPPGQSRDTIYF
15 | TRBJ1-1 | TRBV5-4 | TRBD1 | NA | TGTGCCAGCAGCGGGAGGGGACAGGGGTACACTGAAGCTTTCTTT | CASSGRGQGYTEAFF
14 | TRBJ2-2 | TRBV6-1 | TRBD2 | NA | TGTGCCAGCTGGACTAGCGGGGGAACCGGGGAGCTGTTTTTT | CASWTSGGTGELFF
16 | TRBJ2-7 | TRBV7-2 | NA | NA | TGTGCCAGCAGCCTCTACAGGCCCTCCGGCGCCTACGAGCAGCACTTC | CASSLYRPSGAYEQHF
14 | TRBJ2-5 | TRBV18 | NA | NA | TGTGCCAGCTCACCAGTCGGGGGTCGAGAGACCCAGTACTTC | CASSPVGGRETQYF
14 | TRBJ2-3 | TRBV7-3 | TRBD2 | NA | TGTGCCAGCAGCCCCAGCGGGGTCGAAGATACGCAGTATTTT | CASSPSGVEDTQYF
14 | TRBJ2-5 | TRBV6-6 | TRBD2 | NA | TGTGCCAGCAGGCCTAGCGGGGCGTCTGGGACCCAGTACTTC | CASRPSGASGTQYF
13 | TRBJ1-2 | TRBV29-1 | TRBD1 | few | TGCAGCGTTGAGGGACAGGGATACTATGGCTACACCTTC | CSVEGQGYYGYTF
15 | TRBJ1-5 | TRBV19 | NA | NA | TGTGCCAGTAGTGGAGGGGTCGGCCCCGCTCAGCCCCAGCATTTT | CASSGGVGPAQPQHF
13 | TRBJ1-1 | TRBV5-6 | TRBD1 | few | TGTGCCAGCAGCCAGGACAGGGCCACTGAAGCTTTCTTT | CASSQDRATEAFF
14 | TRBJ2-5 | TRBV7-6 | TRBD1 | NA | TGTGCCAGCAGCAGAGGACAGGCTCGGGAGACCCAGTACTTC | CASSRGQARETQYF
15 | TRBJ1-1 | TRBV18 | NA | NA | TGTGCCAGCTCACGAGGGGACTCGGGGAACACTGAAGCTTTCTTT | CASSRGDSGNTEAFF
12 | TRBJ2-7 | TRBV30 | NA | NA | TGTGCCTGGAGTGTACTGACCTACGAGCAGTACTTC | CAWSVLTYEQYF
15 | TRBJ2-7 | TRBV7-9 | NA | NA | TGTGCCAGCAGCTTAACAGCAGGGGCCCTGGATGAGCAGTACTTC | CASSLTAGALDEQYF
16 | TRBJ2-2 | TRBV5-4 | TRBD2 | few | TGTGCCAGCAGCAGGAATACTGGGACTAGGGCCGGGGAGCTGTTTTTT | CASSRNTGTRAGELFF
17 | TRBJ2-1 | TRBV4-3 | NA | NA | TGCGCCAGCAGCCAAGAGGGGGGGCTCACATCCTACAATGAGCAGTTCTTC | CASSQEGGLTSYNEQFF